This TCR beta chain appears in the sequencing data of a study of technical replicates of blood from a few donors. Libraries were prepared by immunoSEQ multiplex PCR; TCRdb keeps only in-frame clonotypes and omits some of them. The sample holds about 14,000 clones, under 85% seen once. In germline, CDR1 is ENHRY, CDR2 SYGVKD. After removal of 6 bases from V and 3 bases from J, the junction contained 7 bases not matched to a gene. The CDR3 extends over 14 amino acids. The sequenced sample was PBMCs. V is TRBV10-3 and J is TRBJ2-7; 8 nucleotides line up with TRBD1. The TCR comes from a human donor in good health. CDR3 sequence: CAIRNGQGGYEQYF. The CDR3 DNA reads as TGTGCCATCAGAAACGGACAGGGAGGCTACGAGCAGTACTTC.